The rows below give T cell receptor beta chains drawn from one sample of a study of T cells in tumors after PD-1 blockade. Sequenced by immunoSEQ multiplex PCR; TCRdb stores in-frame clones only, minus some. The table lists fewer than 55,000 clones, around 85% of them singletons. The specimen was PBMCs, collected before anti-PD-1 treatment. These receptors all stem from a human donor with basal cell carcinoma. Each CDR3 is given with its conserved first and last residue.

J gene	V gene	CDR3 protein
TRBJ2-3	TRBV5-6	CASSLGLTAYLSSTDAQYF
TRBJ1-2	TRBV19	CASSGQANYGYTF
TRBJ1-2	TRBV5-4	CASSFPPGRVTF
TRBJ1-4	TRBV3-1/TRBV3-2	CASRRQGAKLFF
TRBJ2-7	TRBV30	CAWTGTSGDSYEQYF
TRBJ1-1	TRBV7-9	CASSLAGMWNTEAFF
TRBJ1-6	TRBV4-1	CASSQQLGRGQGGSPLHF
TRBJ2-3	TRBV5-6	CASSLKSGYTDTQYF
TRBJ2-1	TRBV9	CASSFLPSRGSYNEQFF
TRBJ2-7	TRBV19	CASSIDKGHPSYEQYF
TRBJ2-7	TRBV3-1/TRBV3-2	CASSQGTSWDRFEQYF
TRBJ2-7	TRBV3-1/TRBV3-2	CASSRGTGGTYEQYF
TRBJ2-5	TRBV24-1	CATSDSLAAQETQYF
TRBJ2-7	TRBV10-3	CAISSRDTTNYEQYF
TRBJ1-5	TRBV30	CAWNGAGYSKEPQHF
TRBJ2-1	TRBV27	CASSRTGTNYNEQFF
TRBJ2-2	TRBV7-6	CASSLGHRSFTGELFF
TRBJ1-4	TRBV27	CASSPTLIPGQGATNEKLFF
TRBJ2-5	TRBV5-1	CASGAGAGQETQYF
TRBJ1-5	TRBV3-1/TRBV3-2	CASSQGRPGYQPQHF
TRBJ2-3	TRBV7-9	CASSPGGFGADTQYF
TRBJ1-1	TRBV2	CASSYGTPKVGANAFF
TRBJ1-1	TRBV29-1	CSVERLIEAFF
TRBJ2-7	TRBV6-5	CASSYSRGLGSYEQYF
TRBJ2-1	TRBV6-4	CASSIQGVGREQFF
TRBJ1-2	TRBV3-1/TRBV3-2	CASSQVSDGYTF
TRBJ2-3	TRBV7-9	CASSFSGVGDTQYF
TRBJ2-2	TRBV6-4	CASSDLLAGGRSTGELFF
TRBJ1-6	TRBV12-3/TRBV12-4	CASSLQLSPLHF
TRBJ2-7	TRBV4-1	CASSPLAGGTYEQYF
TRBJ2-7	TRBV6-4	CASRGNEQYF
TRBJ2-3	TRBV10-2	CASSEGLAGSTDTQYF
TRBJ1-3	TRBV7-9	CASSASLTVSGNTIYF
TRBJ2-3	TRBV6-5	CASSPNQVSDTQYF
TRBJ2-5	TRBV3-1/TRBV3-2	CASSQLQETQYF
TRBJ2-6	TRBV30	CAWSRSGGASGANVLTF
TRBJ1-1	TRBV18	CASSPPRGAQEDTEAFF
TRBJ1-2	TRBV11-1	CASSTRQGYGYTF
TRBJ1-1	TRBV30	CASKRDRGKREAFF
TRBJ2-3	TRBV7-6	CASSRARTSTDTQYF
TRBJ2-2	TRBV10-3	CAISRQGANTGELFF
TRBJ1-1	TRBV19	CASSIQLAPFPFF
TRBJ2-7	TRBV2	CASSDLKASGGYEQYF
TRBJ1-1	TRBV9	CASSPRGRDTEAFF
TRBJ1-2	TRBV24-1	CATSGGGNYGYTF
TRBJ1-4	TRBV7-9	CASSLKTTGANEKLFF
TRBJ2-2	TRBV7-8	CASSLEQGGTGELFF
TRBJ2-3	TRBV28	CASSEKGLAIVTDTQYF
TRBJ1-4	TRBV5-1	CASSPAPNTATNEKLFF
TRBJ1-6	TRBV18	CASSPPGQNSPLHF
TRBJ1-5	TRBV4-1	CASSQLPPDIYQPQHF
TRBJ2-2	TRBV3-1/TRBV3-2	CASSPRPGELFF
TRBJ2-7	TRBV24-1	CATSDPTGAASHEQYF
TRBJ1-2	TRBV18	CASSRSGDYGYTF